The rows below give T cell receptor beta chains drawn from one sample of a study of T cell changes during pregnancy in multiple sclerosis. Sequencing was performed with immunoSEQ multiplex PCR; in TCRdb, only in-frame clones are kept and a portion is missing. The sample shows 65,000 to 90,000 clones, roughly 92% of them seen only once. This specimen consisted of peripheral blood, obtained before pregnancy. The receptors shown here come from a female donor with multiple sclerosis, enrolled in a pregnancy study. CDR3s include the opening cysteine and the closing phenylalanine or tryptophan. Each record gives: D gene, V gene, J gene, clone size, CDR3 DNA, CDR3 protein. D genes are given only for firm matches. Some rows have no size entry. The others give once, few or many, or a class for an expanded clone.

d_gene: .; v_gene: TRBV7-3; j_gene: TRBJ2-3; abundance: .; CDR3nt: TGTGCCAGCAGCTTATTCCCTAGCCCGGATACGCAGTATTTT; CDR3aa: CASSLFPSPDTQYF
d_gene: .; v_gene: TRBV11-1; j_gene: TRBJ2-1; abundance: .; CDR3nt: TGTGCCAGCAGCCCCCCCCGGCGGGGCTCCTACAATGAGCAGTTCTTC; CDR3aa: CASSPPRRGSYNEQFF
d_gene: TRBD2; v_gene: TRBV19; j_gene: TRBJ2-3; abundance: once; CDR3nt: TGTGCCAGTAGCCAAAAAGCTGGACTAGCGGGCGCAGATACGCAGTATTTT; CDR3aa: CASSQKAGLAGADTQYF
d_gene: .; v_gene: TRBV30; j_gene: TRBJ1-1; abundance: .; CDR3nt: TGTGCCTGGAGTAGTACAGTGAACACTGAAGCTTTCTTT; CDR3aa: CAWSSTVNTEAFF
d_gene: .; v_gene: TRBV11-2; j_gene: TRBJ2-4; abundance: .; CDR3nt: TGTGCCAGCAGCTTATTTTCTCCAGGCCTAACCAAAAACATTCAGTACTTC; CDR3aa: CASSLFSPGLTKNIQYF
d_gene: TRBD2; v_gene: TRBV5-1; j_gene: TRBJ2-4; abundance: .; CDR3nt: TGCGCCAGCAGCTCACTAGCTGGCGGGAGTTCCAAAAACATTCAGTACTTC; CDR3aa: CASSSLAGGSSKNIQYF
d_gene: TRBD1; v_gene: TRBV7-9; j_gene: TRBJ2-5; abundance: .; CDR3nt: TGTGCCAGCAGCGATAGCCCCACAGGGGGTCAAGAGACCCAGTACTTC; CDR3aa: CASSDSPTGGQETQYF
d_gene: TRBD2; v_gene: TRBV9; j_gene: TRBJ2-2; abundance: .; CDR3nt: TGTGCCAGCAGCGTAGGGGTGGGCGGGAGTCTGTACACCGGGGAGCTGTTTTTT; CDR3aa: CASSVGVGGSLYTGELFF
d_gene: .; v_gene: TRBV19; j_gene: TRBJ1-5; abundance: .; CDR3nt: TGTGCCAGTAGTACCACAGCCAATCAGCCCCAGCATTTT; CDR3aa: CASSTTANQPQHF
d_gene: .; v_gene: TRBV28; j_gene: TRBJ2-3; abundance: .; CDR3nt: TGTGCCAGCAGTTTATTAGGCGGGAGCACAGATACGCAGTATTTT; CDR3aa: CASSLLGGSTDTQYF
d_gene: .; v_gene: TRBV6-5; j_gene: TRBJ2-1; abundance: .; CDR3nt: TGTGCCAGCAGTTACAGCGGTCTCTCCTACAATGAGCAGTTCTTC; CDR3aa: CASSYSGLSYNEQFF
d_gene: .; v_gene: TRBV19; j_gene: TRBJ1-5; abundance: .; CDR3nt: TGTGCCAGTAGTATAGGAACAGGGTTCAATCAGCCCCAGCATTTT; CDR3aa: CASSIGTGFNQPQHF
d_gene: TRBD1; v_gene: TRBV18; j_gene: TRBJ2-7; abundance: .; CDR3nt: TGTGCCAGCTCACCACGCGCAGGGGGAAACTCCTACGAGCAGTACTTC; CDR3aa: CASSPRAGGNSYEQYF
d_gene: .; v_gene: TRBV7-2; j_gene: TRBJ2-5; abundance: .; CDR3nt: TGTGCCAGCAGCCCCGCGGCCAGGACCCAGTACTTC; CDR3aa: CASSPAARTQYF
d_gene: TRBD2; v_gene: TRBV13; j_gene: TRBJ2-7; abundance: .; CDR3nt: TGTGCCAGCAGCTGGACTAGCGAAAGCTACGAGCAGTACTTC; CDR3aa: CASSWTSESYEQYF
d_gene: TRBD2; v_gene: TRBV30; j_gene: TRBJ2-3; abundance: .; CDR3nt: TGTGCCTGGAGTGTACGACTAGCGGGAGGGGCAGATACGCAGTATTTT; CDR3aa: CAWSVRLAGGADTQYF